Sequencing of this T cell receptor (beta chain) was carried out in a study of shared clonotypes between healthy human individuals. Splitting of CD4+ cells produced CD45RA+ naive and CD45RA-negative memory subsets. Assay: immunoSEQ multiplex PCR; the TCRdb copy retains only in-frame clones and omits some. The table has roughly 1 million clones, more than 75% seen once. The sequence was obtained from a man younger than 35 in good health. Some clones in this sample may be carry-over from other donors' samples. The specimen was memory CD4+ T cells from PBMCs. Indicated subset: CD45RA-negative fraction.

In DNA, the CDR3 is TGCGCCAGCAGCCTATCGCCTGAACCGGGACTAACAATGAAAAATGAGCAGTTCTTC. Translated, it gives CASSLSPEPGLTMKNEQFF. This rearrangement joins TRBV4-1 to TRBJ2-1, with 7 bases that match TRBD2. J gave up 7 bases and V 4 bases, and 22 bases lay outside the gene matches. Germline lookup yields CDR1 MGHRA and CDR2 YSYEKL. The length of the CDR3 is 19 residues.